This T cell receptor (beta chain) is drawn from a study of Graves' ophthalmopathy and Graves' hyperthyroidism. General study findings and limits: Ophthalmopathy progression prediction by the model yielded a sensitivity of 60% to 71% and a specificity of under 80%.

Moderate-to-severe activity, CAS ≥3, NOSPECS ≥4 and a duration under 3 months were seen in donors with ophthalmopathy. Diagnosis used clinical symptoms, serum thyroxine, TRAb, thyroid ultrasound and orbital computed tomography. Germline values: CDR1 GTSNPN, CDR2 SVGIG (reference sequence). Trimming cost V 0 bases and J 3 bases, with 11 bases left between them. The CDR3 is 15 residues long. Remarks on this clonotype: Its specificity is not known.

The TCR beta CDR3 regions underwent amplification from RNA transcripts. HTBI primers served in a first-round RT-PCR, which a second-round multiplex PCR followed. TCRdb reanalysed the multiplex PCR reads using MiXCR and keeps one entry per CDR3 protein. The sample consists of about half a million distinct CDR3 sequences, over 13% of them appearing once. The origin of this receptor is a woman aged 25 to 39 with Graves' ophthalmopathy. Sample: blood. The chain couples TRBV30 to TRBJ2-2; D is unclear. CDR3 amino acids: CAWSVPPPDTGELFF. The DNA for the CDR3 is TGTGCCTGGAGTGTACCTCCGCCGGACACCGGGGAGCTGTTTTTT.